This T cell receptor (beta chain) originates from a study of vaccination effects on CD4 cells after COVID-19. General study results and limits: Only a few convalescent patients and no early post-infection timepoints featured in the study.

Details on this clone: Its antigen is currently unknown.

Sequencing followed a ViraFEST assay step that expanded antigen-specific CD4+ T cells with viral peptide pools. CD4+ T cell isolation took place after approximately 11 days of culture. From March to December 2020, the person had a SARS-CoV-2 infection that was confirmed by PCR. In culture with around 9.1 IU/ml IL-2 and about 10 ug/ml peptides, PBMC were grown at two million per well. V gave up 1 base and J gave up 10 bases, with 10 bases separating them. CDR1 is SNHLY, CDR2 FYNNEI, per germline. The CDR3 spans 12 residues. Sequenced by immunoSEQ multiplex PCR; TCRdb stores in-frame clones only, minus some. The sample holds tens of thousands of clones, more than 75% seen once.

The rearrangement uses TRBV2 and TRBJ1-1, with no clear D. The source is a human donor who had a prior SARS-CoV-2 infection. The material was CD4+ T cells from PBMCs cultured with HIV peptides, obtained before COVID-19 vaccination. Described subset: HIV-1 Nef peptide pool negative control/reference culture. CDR3 residues: CASSEGAVRAFF. CDR3 nucleotides: TGTGCCAGCAGTGAAGGGGCAGTAAGAGCTTTCTTT.